The TCR beta chain under discussion was sequenced for a study of T cells in Graves' hyperthyroidism and ophthalmopathy. The study, taken as a whole, reports: Model output signaled ophthalmopathy a median approximately 6.2 months ahead of onset.

It was RNA transcripts that yielded the amplified TCR beta CDR3 regions. HTBI primers were the set used in a first-round RT-PCR of the TCR CDR3. Via MiXCR, TCRdb re-called the multiplex PCR reads, giving one row per CDR3 protein. In the table there are hundreds of thousands of distinct CDR3 sequences, over 11% of which are singletons. V lost 0 bases and J 10 bases, leaving 12 bases between the germline ends. From germline, CDR1 is LGHNT and CDR2 FRNRAP. This CDR3 spans 13 amino acids. There are many counts of this clonotype. Antigen: not known. Subjects aged 18 to 65 presented with newly diagnosed hyperthyroidism of less than 2 months' duration.

The TCR comes from a woman aged 30 to 39 with Graves' hyperthyroidism that later progressed to Graves' ophthalmopathy. This chain connects TRBV12-5 to TRBJ1-1; no clear D. Sequencing used blood. The CDR3 region has the DNA TGTGCTAGTGGTTTGGTACAGTCGAATGGAGCTTTCTTT. Translating gives CASGLVQSNGAFF.